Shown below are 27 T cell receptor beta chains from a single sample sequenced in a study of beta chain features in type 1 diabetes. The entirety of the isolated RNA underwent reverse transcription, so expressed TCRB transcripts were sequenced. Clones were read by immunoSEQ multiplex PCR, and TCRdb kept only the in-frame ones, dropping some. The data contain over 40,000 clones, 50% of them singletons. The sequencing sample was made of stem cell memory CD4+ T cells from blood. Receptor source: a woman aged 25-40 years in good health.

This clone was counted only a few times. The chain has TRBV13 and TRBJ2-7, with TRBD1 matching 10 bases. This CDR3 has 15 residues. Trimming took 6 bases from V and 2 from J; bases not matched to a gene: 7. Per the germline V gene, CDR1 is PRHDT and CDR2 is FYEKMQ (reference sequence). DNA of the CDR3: TGTGCCAGCAGGCCGGGGACAGGGGCACCCTACGAGCAGTACTTC. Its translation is CASRPGTGAPYEQYF.

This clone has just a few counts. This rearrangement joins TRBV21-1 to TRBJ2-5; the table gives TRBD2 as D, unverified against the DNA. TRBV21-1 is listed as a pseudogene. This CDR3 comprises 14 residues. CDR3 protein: CASSGKALAETQYF. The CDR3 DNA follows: TGTGCCAGCAGCGGAAAAGCGCTGGCGGAGACCCAGTACTTC.

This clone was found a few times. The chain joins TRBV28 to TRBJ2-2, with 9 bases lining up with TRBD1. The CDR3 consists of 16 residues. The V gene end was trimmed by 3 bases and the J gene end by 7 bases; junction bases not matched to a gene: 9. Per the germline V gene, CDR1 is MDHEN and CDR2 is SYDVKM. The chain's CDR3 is CASSFGGTGGGGELFF. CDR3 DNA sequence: TGTGCCAGCAGTTTTGGGGGCACAGGGGGCGGCGGGGAGCTGTTTTTT.

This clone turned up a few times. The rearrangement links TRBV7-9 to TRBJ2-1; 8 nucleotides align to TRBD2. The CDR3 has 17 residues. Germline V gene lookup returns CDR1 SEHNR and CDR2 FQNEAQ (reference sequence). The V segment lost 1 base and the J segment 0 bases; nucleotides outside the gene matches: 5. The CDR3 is CASSLVGGGSSYNEQFF. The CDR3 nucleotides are TGTGCCAGCAGCTTAGTGGGCGGGGGGAGCTCCTACAATGAGCAGTTCTTC.

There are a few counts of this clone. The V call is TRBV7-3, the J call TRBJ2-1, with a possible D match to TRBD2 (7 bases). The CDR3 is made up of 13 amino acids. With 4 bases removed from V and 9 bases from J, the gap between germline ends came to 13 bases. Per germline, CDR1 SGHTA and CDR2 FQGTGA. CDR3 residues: CASSSRGGSEQFF. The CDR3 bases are TGTGCCAGCAGCTCCAGGGGAGGGAGTGAGCAGTTCTTC.

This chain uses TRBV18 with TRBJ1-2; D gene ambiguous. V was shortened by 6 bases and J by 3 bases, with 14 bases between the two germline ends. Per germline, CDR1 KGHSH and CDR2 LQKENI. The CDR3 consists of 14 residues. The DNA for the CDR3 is TGTGCCAGCTCCCAAGAATACGGGGACTATGGCTACACCTTC. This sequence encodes CASSQEYGDYGYTF.

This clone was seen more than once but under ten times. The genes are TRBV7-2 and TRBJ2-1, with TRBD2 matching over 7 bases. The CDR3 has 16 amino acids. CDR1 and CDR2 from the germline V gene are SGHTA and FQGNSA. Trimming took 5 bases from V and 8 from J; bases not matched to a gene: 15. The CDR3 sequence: CASSPSTSLLIHEQFF. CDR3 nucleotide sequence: TGTGCCAGCAGCCCTTCGACTAGCTTATTGATTCATGAGCAGTTCTTC. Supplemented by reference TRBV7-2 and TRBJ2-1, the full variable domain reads GAGVSQSPSNKVTEKGKDVELRCDPISGHTALYWYRQSLGQGLEFLIYFQGNSAPDKSGLPSDRFSAERTGGSVSTLTIQRTQQEDSAVYLCASSPSTSLLIHEQFFGPGTRLTVL.

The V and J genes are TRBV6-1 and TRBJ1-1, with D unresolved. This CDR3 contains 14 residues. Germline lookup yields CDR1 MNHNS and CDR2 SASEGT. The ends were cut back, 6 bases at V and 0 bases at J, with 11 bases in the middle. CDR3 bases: TGTGCCAGCAGATCTAATCCCATGAACACTGAAGCTTTCTTT. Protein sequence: CASRSNPMNTEAFF.

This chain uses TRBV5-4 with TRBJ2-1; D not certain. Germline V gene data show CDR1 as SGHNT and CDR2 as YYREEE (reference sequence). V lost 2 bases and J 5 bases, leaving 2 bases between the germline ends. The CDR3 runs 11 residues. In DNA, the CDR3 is TGTGCCAGCAGCTTTAACAATGAGCAGTTCTTC. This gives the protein CASSFNNEQFF.

This CDR3 is CASSPDRASTGELFF. CDR3 coding DNA: TGTGCCAGCAGCCCCGACAGGGCGAGCACCGGGGAGCTGTTTTTT. The rearrangement links TRBV6-5 to TRBJ2-2, with 7 bases fitting TRBD1. V lost 6 bases, J lost 4 bases, and 8 bases stayed unmatched. CDR3 length: 15 amino acids. Germline lookup yields CDR1 MNHEY and CDR2 SVGAGI.

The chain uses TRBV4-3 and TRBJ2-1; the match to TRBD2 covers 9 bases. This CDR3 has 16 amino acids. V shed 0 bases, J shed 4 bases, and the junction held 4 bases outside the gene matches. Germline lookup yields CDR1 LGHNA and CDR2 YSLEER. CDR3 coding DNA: TGCGCCAGCAGCCAAGACCCACTAGCGGGTTACAATGAGCAGTTCTTC. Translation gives CASSQDPLAGYNEQFF.

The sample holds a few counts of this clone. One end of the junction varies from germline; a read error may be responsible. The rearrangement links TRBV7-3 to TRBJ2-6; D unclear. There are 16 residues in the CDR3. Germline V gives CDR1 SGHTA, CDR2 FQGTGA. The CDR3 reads CASSLTSGSGANVLTF. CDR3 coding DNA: TGTGCCAGCAGTTTAACGTCCGGCTCTGGGGCCAACGTCCTGACTTTC.

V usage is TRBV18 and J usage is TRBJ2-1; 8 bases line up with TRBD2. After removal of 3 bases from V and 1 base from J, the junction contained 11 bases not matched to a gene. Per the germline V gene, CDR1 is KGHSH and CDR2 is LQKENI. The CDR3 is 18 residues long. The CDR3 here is CASSPQTGGGRSYNEQFF. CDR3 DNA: TGTGCCAGCTCACCCCAAACGGGGGGCGGGAGGTCCTACAATGAGCAGTTCTTC.

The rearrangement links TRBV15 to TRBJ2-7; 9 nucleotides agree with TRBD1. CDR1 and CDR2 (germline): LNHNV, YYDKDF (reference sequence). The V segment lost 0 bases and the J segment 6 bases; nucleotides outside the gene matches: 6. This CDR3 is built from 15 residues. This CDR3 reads CATSRDRTGVGEQYF. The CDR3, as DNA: TGTGCCACCAGCAGAGATCGGACAGGGGTCGGCGAGCAGTACTTC. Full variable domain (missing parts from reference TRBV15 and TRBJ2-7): DAMVIQNPRYQVTQFGKPVTLSCSQTLNHNVMYWYQQKSSQAPKLLFHYYDKDFNNEADTPDNFQSRRPNTSFCFLDIRSPGLGDTAMYLCATSRDRTGVGEQYFGPGTRLTVT.

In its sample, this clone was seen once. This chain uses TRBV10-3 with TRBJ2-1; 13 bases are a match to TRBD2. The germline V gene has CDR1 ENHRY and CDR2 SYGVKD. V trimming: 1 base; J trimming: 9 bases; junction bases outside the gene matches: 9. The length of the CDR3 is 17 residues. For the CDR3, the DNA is TGTGCCATCAGTGAGTTCGGGACTAGCGGGATGAGTCGTGAGCAGTTCTTC. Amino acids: CAISEFGTSGMSREQFF.

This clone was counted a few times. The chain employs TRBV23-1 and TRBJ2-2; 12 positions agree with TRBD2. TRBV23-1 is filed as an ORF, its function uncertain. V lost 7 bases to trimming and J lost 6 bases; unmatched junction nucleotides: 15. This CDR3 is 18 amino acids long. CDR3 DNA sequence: TGCGCCAGCACCAAAACCAGGGCTAGCGGGAGGGTCCCCGGGGAGCTGTTTTTT. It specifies CASTKTRASGRVPGELFF.

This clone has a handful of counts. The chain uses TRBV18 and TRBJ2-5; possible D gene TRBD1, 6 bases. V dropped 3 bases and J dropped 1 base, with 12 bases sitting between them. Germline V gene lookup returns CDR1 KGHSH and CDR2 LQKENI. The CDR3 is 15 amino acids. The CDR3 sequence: CASSPRQDFQETQYF. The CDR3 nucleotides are TGTGCCAGCTCACCCAGACAGGACTTCCAAGAGACCCAGTACTTC.

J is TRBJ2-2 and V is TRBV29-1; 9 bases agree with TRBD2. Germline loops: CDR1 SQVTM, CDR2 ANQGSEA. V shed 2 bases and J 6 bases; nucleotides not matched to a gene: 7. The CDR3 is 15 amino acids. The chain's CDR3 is CSVETRGRAAGELFF. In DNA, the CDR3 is TGCAGCGTTGAAACACGCGGGAGGGCCGCCGGGGAGCTGTTTTTT.

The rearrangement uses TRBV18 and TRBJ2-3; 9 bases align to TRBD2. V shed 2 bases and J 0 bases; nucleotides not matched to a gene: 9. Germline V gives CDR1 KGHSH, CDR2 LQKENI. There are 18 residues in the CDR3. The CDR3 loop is CASSPTSTSGPSTDTQYF. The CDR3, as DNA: TGTGCCAGCTCACCAACTTCTACTAGCGGGCCTAGCACAGATACGCAGTATTTT.

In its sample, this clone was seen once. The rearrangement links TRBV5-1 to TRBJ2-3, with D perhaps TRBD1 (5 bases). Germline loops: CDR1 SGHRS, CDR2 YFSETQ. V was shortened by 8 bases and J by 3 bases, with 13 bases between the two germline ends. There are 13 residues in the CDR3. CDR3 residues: CASGAANTDTQYF. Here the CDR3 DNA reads TGCGCCAGTGGGGCGGCAAATACAGATACGCAGTATTTT.

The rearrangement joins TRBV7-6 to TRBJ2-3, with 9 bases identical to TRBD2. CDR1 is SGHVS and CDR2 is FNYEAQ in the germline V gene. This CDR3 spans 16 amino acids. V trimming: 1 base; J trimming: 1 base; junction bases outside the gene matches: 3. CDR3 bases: TGTGCCAGCAGCTTAGGGGCTAGCGGGGGCACAGATACGCAGTATTTT. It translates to CASSLGASGGTDTQYF.

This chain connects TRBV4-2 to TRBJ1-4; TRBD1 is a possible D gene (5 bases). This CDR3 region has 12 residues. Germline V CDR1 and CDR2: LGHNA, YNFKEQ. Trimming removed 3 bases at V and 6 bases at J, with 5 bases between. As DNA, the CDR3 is TGTGCCAGCAGCCACAGGGATGAAAAACTGTTTTTT. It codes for CASSHRDEKLFF.

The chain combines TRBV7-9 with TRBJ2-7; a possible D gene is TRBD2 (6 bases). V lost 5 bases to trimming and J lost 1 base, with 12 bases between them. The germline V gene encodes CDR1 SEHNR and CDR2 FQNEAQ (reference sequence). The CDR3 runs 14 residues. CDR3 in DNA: TGTGCCAGCAGCGTCGGGACTCAATCCTACGAGCAGTACTTC. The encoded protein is CASSVGTQSYEQYF.

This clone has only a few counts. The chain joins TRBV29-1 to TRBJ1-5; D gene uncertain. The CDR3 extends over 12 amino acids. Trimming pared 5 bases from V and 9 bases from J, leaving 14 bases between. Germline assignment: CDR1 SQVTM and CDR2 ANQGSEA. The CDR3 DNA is TGCAGCGTTTCCGGGCCGGCGGGGCCCCAGCATTTT. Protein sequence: CSVSGPAGPQHF.

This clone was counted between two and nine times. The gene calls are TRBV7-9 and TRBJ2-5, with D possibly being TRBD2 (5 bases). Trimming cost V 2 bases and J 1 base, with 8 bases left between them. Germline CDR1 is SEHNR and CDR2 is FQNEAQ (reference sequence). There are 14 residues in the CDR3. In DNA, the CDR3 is TGTGCCAGCAGCTTAAGAACTAGCCAAGAGACCCAGTACTTC. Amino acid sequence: CASSLRTSQETQYF.

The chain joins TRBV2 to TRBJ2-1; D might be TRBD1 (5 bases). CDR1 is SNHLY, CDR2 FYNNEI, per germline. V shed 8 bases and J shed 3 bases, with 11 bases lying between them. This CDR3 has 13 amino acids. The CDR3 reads CASPPRDYNEQFF. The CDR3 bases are TGTGCCAGCCCCCCCAGGGACTACAATGAGCAGTTCTTC. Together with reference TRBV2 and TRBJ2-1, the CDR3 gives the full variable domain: EPEVTQTPSHQVTQMGQEVILRCVPISNHLYFYWYRQILGQKVEFLVSFYNNEISEKSEIFDDQFSVERPDGSNFTLKIRSTKLEDSAMYFCASPPRDYNEQFFGPGTRLTVL.

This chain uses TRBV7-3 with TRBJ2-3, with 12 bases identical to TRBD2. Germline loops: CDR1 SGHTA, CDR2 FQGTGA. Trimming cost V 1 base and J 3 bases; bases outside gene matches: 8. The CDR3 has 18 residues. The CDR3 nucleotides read TGTGCCAGCAGCTTAAGGGCTAGCGGGAGGGCCGGGACAGATACGCAGTATTTT. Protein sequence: CASSLRASGRAGTDTQYF. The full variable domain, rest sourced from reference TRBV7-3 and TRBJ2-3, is GAGVSQTPSNKVTEKGKYVELRCDPISGHTALYWYRQSLGQGPEFLIYFQGTGAADDSGLPNDRFFAVRPEGSVSTLKIQRTERGDSAVYLCASSLRASGRAGTDTQYFGPGTRLTVL.